This T cell receptor beta chain emerged from a study of neurological immune-mediated disorders. Only a few counts were recorded for this clonotype. The target antigen is unknown. The germline gene is not matched at one end of the junction; a read error may be the cause. The germline V gene encodes CDR1 MNHNY and CDR2 SVGAGI (reference sequence). The CDR3 sequence is 15 residues long. Notes on the study in general: Phylogenetic grouping placed 18 of 34 multiple sclerosis patients' repertoires in one related-CDR3 cluster, a possible signature.

From the 5' RACE reads, TCRdb called clonotypes with MiXCR, one entry per CDR3 protein. This sample has about 66,000 distinct CDR3 sequences, with about 4.2% found just once. The rearrangement links TRBV6-6 to TRBJ1-5; a possible D gene is TRBD1 (5 bases). The sequence came from a man aged 25-40 years with multiple sclerosis. Material: PBMCs. CDR3 sequence (DNA): TGTGCCAGCAGATACTCCCAGGGTTGGAATCAGCCCCAGAATTTT. Its protein product is CASRYSQGWNQPQNF.